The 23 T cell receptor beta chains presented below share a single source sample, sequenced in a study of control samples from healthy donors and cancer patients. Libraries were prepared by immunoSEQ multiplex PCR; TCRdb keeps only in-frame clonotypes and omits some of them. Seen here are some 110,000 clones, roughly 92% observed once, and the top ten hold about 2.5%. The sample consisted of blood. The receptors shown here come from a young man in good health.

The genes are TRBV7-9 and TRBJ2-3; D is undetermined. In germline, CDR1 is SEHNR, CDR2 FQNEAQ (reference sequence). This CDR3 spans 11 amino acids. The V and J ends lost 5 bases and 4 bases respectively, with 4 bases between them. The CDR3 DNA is TGTGCCAGCAGCCCGGCAGATACGCAGTATTTT. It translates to CASSPADTQYF.

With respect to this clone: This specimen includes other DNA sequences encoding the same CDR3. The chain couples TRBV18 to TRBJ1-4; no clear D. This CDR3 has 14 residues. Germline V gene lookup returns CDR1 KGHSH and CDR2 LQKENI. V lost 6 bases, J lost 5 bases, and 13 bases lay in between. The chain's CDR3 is CASSPGQTNEKLFF. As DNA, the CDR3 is TGTGCCAGCTCTCCCGGCCAGACCAATGAAAAACTGTTTTTT.

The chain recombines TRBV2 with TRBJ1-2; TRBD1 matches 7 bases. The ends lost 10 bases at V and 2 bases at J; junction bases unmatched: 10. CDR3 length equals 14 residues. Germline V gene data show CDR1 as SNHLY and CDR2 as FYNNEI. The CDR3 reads CATQGGGSNYGYTF. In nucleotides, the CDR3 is TGTGCCACCCAGGGGGGAGGAAGCAACTATGGCTACACCTTC.

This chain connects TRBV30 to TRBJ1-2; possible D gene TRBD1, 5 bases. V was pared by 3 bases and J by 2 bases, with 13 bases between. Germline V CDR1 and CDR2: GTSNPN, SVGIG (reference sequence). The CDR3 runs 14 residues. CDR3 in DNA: TGTGCCTGGAGCTCAGACAGTTTAAACTATGGCTACACCTTC. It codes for CAWSSDSLNYGYTF.

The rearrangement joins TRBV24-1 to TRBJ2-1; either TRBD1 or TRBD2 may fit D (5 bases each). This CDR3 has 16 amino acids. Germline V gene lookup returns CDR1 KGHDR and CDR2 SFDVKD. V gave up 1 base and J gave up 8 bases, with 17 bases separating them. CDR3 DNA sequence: TGTGCCACCAGTGATTTAAGCCAGGGAGAGATGGATGAGCAGTTCTTC. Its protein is CATSDLSQGEMDEQFF.

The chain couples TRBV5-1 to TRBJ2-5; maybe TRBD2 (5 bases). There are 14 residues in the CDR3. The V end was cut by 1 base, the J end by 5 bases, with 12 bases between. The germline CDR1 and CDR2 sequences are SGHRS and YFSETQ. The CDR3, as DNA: TGCGCCAGCAGCTTGAGCTGGAGAGGGGAGACCCAGTACTTC. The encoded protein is CASSLSWRGETQYF.

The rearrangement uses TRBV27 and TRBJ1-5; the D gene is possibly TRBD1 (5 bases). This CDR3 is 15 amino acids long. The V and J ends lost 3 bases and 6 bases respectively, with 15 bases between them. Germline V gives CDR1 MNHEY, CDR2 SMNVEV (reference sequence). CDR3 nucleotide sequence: TGTGCCAGCAGTTTGGGGTCGAGGGGAGGTCAGCCCCAGCATTTT. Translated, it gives CASSLGSRGGQPQHF.

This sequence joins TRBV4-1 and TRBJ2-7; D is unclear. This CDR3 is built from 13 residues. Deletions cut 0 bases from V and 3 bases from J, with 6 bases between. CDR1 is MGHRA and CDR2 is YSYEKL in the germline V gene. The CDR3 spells CASSQELLYEQYF. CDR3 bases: TGCGCCAGCAGCCAAGAGCTACTCTACGAGCAGTACTTC.

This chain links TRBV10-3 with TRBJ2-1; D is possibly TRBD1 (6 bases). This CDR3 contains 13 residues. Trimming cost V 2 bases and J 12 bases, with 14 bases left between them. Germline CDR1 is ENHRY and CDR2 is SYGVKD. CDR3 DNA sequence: TGTGCCATCAGTGAGAATGGACAGATCGGGCAGTTCTTC. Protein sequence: CAISENGQIGQFF.

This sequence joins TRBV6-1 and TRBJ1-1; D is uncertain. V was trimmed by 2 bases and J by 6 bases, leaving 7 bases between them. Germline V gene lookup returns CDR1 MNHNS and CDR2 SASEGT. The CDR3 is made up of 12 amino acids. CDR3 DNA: TGTGCCAGCAGTGAATGGAGGCCTGAAGCTTTCTTT. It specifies CASSEWRPEAFF.

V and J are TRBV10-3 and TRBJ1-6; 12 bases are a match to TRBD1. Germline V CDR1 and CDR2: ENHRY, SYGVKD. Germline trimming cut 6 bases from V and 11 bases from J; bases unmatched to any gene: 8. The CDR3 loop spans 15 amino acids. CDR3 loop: CAIRTGTGGGAPLHF. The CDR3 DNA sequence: TGTGCCATCAGGACCGGGACAGGGGGCGGAGCACCCCTCCACTTT.

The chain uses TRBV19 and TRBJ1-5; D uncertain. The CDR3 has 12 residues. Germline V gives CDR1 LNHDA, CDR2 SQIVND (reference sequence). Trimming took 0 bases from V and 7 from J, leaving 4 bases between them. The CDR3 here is CASSIDIQPQHF. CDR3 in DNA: TGTGCCAGTAGTATAGATATACAGCCCCAGCATTTT.

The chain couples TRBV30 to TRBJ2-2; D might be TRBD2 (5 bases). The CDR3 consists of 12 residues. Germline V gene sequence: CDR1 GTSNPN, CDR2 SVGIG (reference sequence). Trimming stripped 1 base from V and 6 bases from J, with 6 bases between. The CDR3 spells CAWSGGSGELFF. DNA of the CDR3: TGTGCCTGGAGTGGAGGGTCCGGGGAGCTGTTTTTT. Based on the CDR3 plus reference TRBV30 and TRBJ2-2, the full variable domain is SQTIHQWPATLVQPVGSPLSLECTVEGTSNPNLYWYRQAAGRGLQLLFYSVGIGQISSEVPQNLSASRPQDRQFILSSKKLLLSDSGFYLCAWSGGSGELFFGEGSRLTVL.

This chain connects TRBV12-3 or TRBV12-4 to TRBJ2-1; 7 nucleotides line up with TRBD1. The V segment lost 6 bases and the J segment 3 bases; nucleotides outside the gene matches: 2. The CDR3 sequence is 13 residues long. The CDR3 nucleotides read TGTGCCAGCAGGGGGGACAGCTACAATGAGCAGTTCTTC. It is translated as CASRGDSYNEQFF.

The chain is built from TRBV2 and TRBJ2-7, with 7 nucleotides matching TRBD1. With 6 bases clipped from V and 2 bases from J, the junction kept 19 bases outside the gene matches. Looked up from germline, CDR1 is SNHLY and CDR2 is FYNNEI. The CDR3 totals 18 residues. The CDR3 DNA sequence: TGTGCCAGCAGGACGTTAGGGACAGAACTCGTTTCACCCTACGAGCAGTACTTC. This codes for CASRTLGTELVSPYEQYF.

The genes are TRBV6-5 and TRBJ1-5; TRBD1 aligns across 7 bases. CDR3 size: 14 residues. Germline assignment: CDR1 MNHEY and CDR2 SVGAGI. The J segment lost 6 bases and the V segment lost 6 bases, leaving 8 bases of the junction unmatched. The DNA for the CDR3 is TGTGCCAGCAGGAGAGACAGGGAAGGTCAGCCCCAGCATTTT. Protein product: CASRRDREGQPQHF.

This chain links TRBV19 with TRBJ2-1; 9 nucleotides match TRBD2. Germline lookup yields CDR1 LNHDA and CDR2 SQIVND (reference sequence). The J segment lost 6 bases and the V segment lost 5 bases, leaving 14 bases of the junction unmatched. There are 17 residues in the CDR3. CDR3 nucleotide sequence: TGTGCCAGTAGTCCCCCCTTGGGCGCGGGGGGGCCCAATGAGCAGTTCTTC. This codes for CASSPPLGAGGPNEQFF.

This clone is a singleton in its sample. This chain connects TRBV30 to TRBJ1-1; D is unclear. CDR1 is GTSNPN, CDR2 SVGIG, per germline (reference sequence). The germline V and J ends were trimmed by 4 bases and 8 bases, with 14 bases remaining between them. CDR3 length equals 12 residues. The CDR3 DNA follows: TGTGCCTGGACAGGCGAAACGCCCGAAGCTTTCTTT. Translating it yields CAWTGETPEAFF.

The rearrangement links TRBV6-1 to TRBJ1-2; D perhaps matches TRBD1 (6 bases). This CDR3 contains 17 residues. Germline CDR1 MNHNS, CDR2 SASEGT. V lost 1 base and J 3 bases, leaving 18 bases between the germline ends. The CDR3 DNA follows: TGTGCCAGCAGTGAAGGATTGGGGGGGGCCGAACACTATGGCTACACCTTC. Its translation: CASSEGLGGAEHYGYTF.

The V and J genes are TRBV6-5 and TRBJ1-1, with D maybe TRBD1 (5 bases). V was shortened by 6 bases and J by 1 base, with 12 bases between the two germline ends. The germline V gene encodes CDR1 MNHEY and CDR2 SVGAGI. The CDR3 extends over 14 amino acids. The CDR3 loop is CASRPGRTNTEAFF. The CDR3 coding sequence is TGTGCCAGCAGGCCGGGACGGACGAACACTGAAGCTTTCTTT.

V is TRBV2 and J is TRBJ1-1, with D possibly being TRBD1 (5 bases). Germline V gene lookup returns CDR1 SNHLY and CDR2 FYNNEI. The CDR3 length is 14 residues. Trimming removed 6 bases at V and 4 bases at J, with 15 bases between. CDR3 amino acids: CASRPRVEGTEAFF. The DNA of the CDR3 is TGTGCCAGCAGACCCAGGGTGGAGGGCACTGAAGCTTTCTTT.

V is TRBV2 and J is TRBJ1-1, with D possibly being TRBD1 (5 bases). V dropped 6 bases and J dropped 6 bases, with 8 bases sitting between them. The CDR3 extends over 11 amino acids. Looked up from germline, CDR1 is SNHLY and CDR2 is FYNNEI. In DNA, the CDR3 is TGTGCCAGCAGACAGGCCCCTGAAGCTTTCTTT. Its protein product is CASRQAPEAFF.

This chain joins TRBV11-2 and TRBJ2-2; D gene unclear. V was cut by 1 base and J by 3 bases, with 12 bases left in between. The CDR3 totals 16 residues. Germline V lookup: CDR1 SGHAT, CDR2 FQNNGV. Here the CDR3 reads CASSLGLFADTGELFF. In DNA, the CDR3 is TGTGCCAGCAGCTTAGGACTCTTCGCCGACACCGGGGAGCTGTTTTTT.